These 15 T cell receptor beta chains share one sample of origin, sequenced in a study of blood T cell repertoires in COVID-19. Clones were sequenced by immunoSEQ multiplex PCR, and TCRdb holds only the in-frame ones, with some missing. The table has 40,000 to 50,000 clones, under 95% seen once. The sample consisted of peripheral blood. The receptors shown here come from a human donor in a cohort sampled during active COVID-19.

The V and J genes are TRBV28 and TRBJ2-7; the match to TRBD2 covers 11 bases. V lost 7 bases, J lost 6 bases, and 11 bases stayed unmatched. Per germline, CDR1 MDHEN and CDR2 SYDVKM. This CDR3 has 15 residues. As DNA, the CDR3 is TGTGCCAGCATCCCGGGCGGGACTAGCGGTCCCGAGCAGTACTTC. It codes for CASIPGGTSGPEQYF.

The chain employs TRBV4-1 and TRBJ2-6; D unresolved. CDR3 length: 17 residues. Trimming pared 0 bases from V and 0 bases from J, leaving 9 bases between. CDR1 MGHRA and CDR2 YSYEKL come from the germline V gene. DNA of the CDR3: TGCGCCAGCAGCCAAGATCTAAAGAGCTCTGGGGCCAACGTCCTGACTTTC. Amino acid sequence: CASSQDLKSSGANVLTF.

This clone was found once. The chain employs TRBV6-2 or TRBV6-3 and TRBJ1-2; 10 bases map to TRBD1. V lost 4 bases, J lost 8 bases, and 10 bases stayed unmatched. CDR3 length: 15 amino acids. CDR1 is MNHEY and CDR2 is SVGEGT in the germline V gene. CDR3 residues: CASSSRQGARRGYTF. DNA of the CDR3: TGTGCCAGCAGTTCTCGACAGGGGGCGCGGCGGGGCTACACCTTC.

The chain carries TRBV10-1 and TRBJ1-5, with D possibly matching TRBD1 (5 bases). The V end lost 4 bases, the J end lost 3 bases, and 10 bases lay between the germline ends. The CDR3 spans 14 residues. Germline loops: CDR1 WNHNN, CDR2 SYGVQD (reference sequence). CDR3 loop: CASSGQGTNQPQHF. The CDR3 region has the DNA TGCGCCAGCAGTGGGCAGGGAACCAATCAGCCCCAGCATTTT.

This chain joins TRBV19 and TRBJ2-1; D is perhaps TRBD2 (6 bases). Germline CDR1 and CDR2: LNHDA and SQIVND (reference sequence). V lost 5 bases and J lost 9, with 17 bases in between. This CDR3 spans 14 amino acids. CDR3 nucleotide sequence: TGTGCCAGTAGTCCGACCACTAGCCCAGGTGAGCAGTTCTTC. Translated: CASSPTTSPGEQFF.

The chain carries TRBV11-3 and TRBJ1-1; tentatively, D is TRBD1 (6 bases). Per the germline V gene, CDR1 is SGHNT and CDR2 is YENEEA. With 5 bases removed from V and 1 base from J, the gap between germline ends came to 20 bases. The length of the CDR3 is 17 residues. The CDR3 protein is CASSKGGTGPANTEAFF. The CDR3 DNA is TGTGCCAGCAGCAAGGGGGGGACGGGCCCGGCGAACACTGAAGCTTTCTTT. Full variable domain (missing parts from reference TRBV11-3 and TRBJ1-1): EAGVVQSPRYKIIEKKQPVAFWCNPISGHNTLYWYLQNLGQGPELLIRYENEEAVDDSQLPKDRFSAERLKGVDSTLKIQPAELGDSAVYLCASSKGGTGPANTEAFFGQGTRLTVV.

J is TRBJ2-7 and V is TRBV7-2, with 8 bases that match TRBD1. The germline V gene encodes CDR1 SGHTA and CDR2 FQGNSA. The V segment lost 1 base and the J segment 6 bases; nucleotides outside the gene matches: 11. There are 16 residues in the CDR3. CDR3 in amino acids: CASSLGGGQVYGEQYF. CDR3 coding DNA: TGTGCCAGCAGCTTAGGAGGGGGACAGGTATATGGCGAGCAGTACTTC.

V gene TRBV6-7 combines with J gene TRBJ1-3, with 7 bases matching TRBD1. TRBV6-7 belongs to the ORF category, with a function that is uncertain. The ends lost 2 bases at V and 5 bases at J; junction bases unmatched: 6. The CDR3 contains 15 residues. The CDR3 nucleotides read TGTGCCAGCAGTTACCACAGGGGATATAGAAACACCATATATTTT. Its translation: CASSYHRGYRNTIYF.

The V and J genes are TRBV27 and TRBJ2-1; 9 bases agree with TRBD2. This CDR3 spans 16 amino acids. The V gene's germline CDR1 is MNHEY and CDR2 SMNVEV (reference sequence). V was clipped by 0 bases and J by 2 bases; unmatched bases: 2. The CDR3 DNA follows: TGTGCCAGCAGTTTATCGAGCGGGAGGACCTACAATGAGCAGTTCTTC. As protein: CASSLSSGRTYNEQFF.

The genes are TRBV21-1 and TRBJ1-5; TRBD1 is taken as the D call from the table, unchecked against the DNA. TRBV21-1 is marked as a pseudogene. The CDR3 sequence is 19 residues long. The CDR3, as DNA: TGTGCCAGCAGCAAAGCGCTGACAGGTCGGCCTGATAGCAATCAGCCCCAGCATTTT. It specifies CASSKALTGRPDSNQPQHF.

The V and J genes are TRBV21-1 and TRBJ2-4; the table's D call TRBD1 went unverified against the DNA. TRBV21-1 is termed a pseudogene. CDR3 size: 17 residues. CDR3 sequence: CASSKTYGQNFGKIQYF. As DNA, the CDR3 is TGTGCCAGCAGCAAAACCTACGGACAGAACTTCGGCAAGATTCAGTACTTC.

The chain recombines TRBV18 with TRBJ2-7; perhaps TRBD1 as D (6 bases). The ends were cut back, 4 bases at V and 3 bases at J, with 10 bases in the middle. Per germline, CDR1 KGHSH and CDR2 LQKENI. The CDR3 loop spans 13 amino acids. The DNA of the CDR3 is TGTGCCAGCTCACAGGAAGGGGGCTACGAGCAGTACGTC. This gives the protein CASSQEGGYEQYV.

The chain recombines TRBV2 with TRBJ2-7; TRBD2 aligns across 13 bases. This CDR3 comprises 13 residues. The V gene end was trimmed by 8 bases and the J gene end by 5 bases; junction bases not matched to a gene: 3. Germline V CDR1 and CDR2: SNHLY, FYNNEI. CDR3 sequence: CASQGLAGHEQYF. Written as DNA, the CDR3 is TGTGCCAGCCAGGGACTAGCGGGACACGAGCAGTACTTC. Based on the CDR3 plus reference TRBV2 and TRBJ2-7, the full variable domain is EPEVTQTPSHQVTQMGQEVILRCVPISNHLYFYWYRQILGQKVEFLVSFYNNEISEKSEIFDDQFSVERPDGSNFTLKIRSTKLEDSAMYFCASQGLAGHEQYFGPGTRLTVT.

The CDR3 DNA reads as TGTGCCAGCATCGGCGGACTATCTGGCTACACCTTC. Protein sequence: CASIGGLSGYTF. The gene calls are TRBV2 and TRBJ1-2; unclear D gene. The CDR3 runs to 12 residues. Per germline, CDR1 SNHLY and CDR2 FYNNEI. Between the trimmed V and J ends, which lost 7 bases and 7 bases, there was a span of 13 bases.

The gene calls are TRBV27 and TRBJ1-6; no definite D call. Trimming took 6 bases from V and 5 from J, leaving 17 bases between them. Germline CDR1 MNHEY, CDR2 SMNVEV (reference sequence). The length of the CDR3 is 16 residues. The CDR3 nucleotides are TGTGCCAGCAGGCGGCAGGCGGGGAGAAATAATTCACCCCTCCACTTT. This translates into CASRRQAGRNNSPLHF.